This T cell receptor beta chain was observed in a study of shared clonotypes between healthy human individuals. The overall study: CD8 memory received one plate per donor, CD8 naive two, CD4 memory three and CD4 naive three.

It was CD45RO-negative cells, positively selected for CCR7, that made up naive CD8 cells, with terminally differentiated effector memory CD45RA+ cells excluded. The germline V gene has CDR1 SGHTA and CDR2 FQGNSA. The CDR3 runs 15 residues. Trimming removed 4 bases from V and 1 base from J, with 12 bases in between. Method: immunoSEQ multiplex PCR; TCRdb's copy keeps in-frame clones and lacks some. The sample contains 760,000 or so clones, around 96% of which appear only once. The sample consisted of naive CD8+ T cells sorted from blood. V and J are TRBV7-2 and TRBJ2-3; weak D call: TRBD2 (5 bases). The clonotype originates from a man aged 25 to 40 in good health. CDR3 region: CASSSSVRGTDTQYF. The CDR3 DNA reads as TGTGCCAGCAGCTCGTCTGTGCGGGGCACAGATACGCAGTATTTT.